What follows are 31 T cell receptor beta chains derived from one specimen sequenced in a study of T-cell reconstitution after alpha-beta-depleted transplantation in children listed by TCRdb under 2016. The treatment or condition label for this specimen denotes: allogeneic hematopoietic cell transplantation with graft depleted of TCRalphabeta T cells and CD19 B cells. The library was built by means of PCR. Sequencing instrument: Illumina HiSeq 2500. TCR libraries were prepared with molecular barcoding, using unique molecular identifiers to normalize TCRbeta repertoire quantification. TCRdb trimmed public reads at Q25 via fastp, called clones via MiXCR and kept in-frame beta chains. Every entry covers one CDR3 protein and lists the most common genes and DNA from its rows. The sample profile shows about 590,000 distinct CDR3 sequences; roughly 13% of them were found once. The ten largest clonotypes hold approximately 2% of the sample.

The material was PBMCs, mostly from graft donor cells, obtained 360 days after TCRalphabeta/CD19-depleted stem cell transplant. The source of these receptors is a male patient between 5 and 17 years old who had a stem cell transplant for acute myeloid leukemia, so the T cells may come from the graft donor.

The chain carries TRBV20-1 and TRBJ2-1; no definite D call. Trimming stripped 0 bases from V and 5 bases from J, with 11 bases between. The CDR3 totals 14 residues. The V gene's germline CDR1 is DFQATT and CDR2 SNEGSKA (reference sequence). DNA for the CDR3: TGCAGTGCTAGAGACGGCCCTCTAGACAATGAGCAGTTCTTC. This sequence encodes CSARDGPLDNEQFF.

In its sample, this clonotype was seen a few times. The chain carries TRBV10-3 and TRBJ2-5; 8 bases are a match to TRBD2. V shed 4 bases and J 1 base; nucleotides not matched to a gene: 2. Germline V gene data show CDR1 as ENHRY and CDR2 as SYGVKD. This CDR3 contains 14 residues. DNA for the CDR3: TGTGCCATCAGTGTTCTAGCGGGCCAAGAGACCCAGTACTTC. Encoded protein: CAISVLAGQETQYF.

Only one count was recorded for this clonotype. The chain employs TRBV18 and TRBJ2-7; D is perhaps TRBD2 (6 bases). The germline gives CDR1 KGHSH, CDR2 LQKENI. Trimming removed 1 base at V and 5 bases at J, with 15 bases between. The CDR3 has 15 residues. CDR3 sequence: CASSPRRGLGHEQYF. DNA of the CDR3: TGTGCCAGCTCACCACGGAGGGGTCTGGGCCACGAGCAGTACTTC.

This clonotype was seen more than once but under ten times. The CDR3 here is CASRPWAYNEQFF. The CDR3 DNA sequence: TGTGCCAGCAGACCTTGGGCCTACAATGAGCAGTTCTTC. The chain carries TRBV28 and TRBJ2-1; D gene ambiguous. CDR1 is MDHEN, CDR2 SYDVKM, per germline. With 6 bases removed from V and 2 bases from J, the gap between germline ends came to 8 bases. The CDR3 length is 13 residues.

This chain uses TRBV6-2 or TRBV6-3 with TRBJ2-1, with 7 nucleotides matching TRBD2. V dropped 0 bases and J dropped 8; count of bases not matched to a gene: 4. Germline values: CDR1 MNHEY, CDR2 SVGEGT. This CDR3 contains 14 residues. As DNA, the CDR3 is TGTGCCAGCAGTTACTCAGGGCTAGCGGATGAGCAGTTCTTC. Its translation is CASSYSGLADEQFF.

The J gene is TRBJ2-1, the V gene TRBV7-3; 7 nucleotides agree with TRBD2. The germline V gene encodes CDR1 SGHTA and CDR2 FQGTGA. The CDR3 totals 17 residues. The ends lost 2 bases at V and 6 bases at J; junction bases unmatched: 13. CDR3 residues: CASSLLSAGPTSNEQFF. The CDR3 DNA reads as TGTGCCAGCAGCTTACTATCAGCGGGGCCTACAAGCAATGAGCAGTTCTTC.

Worth noting for this clonotype: Given a much more abundant clone one base away, this may be a read error. The rearrangement joins TRBV14 to TRBJ2-1; no firm D call. Germline lookup yields CDR1 SGHDN and CDR2 FVKESK. This CDR3 region has 16 residues. CDR3 sequence reads: CARSHTLLRSYTEQFF. CDR3 coding DNA: TGTGCCAGAAGCCATACCTTACTACGGTCGTATACTGAGCAGTTCTTC.

Notes on this clonotype: Sequence at one end of the junction differs from germline and may be a read error. V gene TRBV5-8 combines with J gene TRBJ2-7, with TRBD2 matching over 7 bases. Germline values: CDR1 SGHTS, CDR2 YDEGEE. This CDR3 is 13 amino acids long. The CDR3 reads CASSPGWGGPSDF. The CDR3 region has the DNA TGTGCCAGCAGCCCCGGTTGGGGGGGACCCTCGGACTTC.

This rearrangement joins TRBV19 to TRBJ1-5; perhaps TRBD1 as D (6 bases). The CDR3 spans 14 residues. Germline CDR1 LNHDA, CDR2 SQIVND (reference sequence). V was clipped by 10 bases and J by 2 bases, with 15 bases between them. CDR3 residues: CATRTVGGNQPQHF. CDR3 bases: TGTGCCACTAGGACAGTGGGGGGCAATCAGCCCCAGCATTTT.

This chain links TRBV29-1 with TRBJ1-2; the D gene is possibly TRBD1 (5 bases). V was trimmed by 4 bases and J by 7 bases, leaving 13 bases between them. Germline V gene data show CDR1 as SQVTM and CDR2 as ANQGSEA. CDR3 size: 12 residues. The CDR3 protein is CSVGGEAGGYTF. CDR3 DNA: TGCAGCGTTGGGGGGGAAGCGGGTGGCTACACCTTC.

This clonotype was seen a handful of times. The V call is TRBV20-1, the J call TRBJ2-7; a weak D match, TRBD1 (6 bases). Trimming left V 3 bases short and J 9 bases short, with 18 bases between. The CDR3 has 13 amino acids. Germline V gene lookup returns CDR1 DFQATT and CDR2 SNEGSKA (reference sequence). Here the CDR3 DNA reads TGCAGTGCTAGCTTAACAGGGTTCGGAGGGCAGTACTTC. This translates into CSASLTGFGGQYF.

J is TRBJ2-3 and V is TRBV7-9; D gene unclear. The V end lost 1 base, the J end lost 5 bases, and 4 bases lay between the germline ends. This CDR3 has 12 amino acids. From germline, CDR1 is SEHNR and CDR2 FQNEAQ (reference sequence). CDR3 loop: CASSLEVDTQYF. In DNA, the CDR3 is TGTGCCAGCAGCTTAGAAGTAGATACGCAGTATTTT. Complete variable domain (other parts from reference TRBV7-9 and TRBJ2-3): DTGVSQNPRHKITKRGQNVTFRCDPISEHNRLYWYRQTLGQGPEFLTYFQNEAQLEKSRLLSDRFSAERPKGSFSTLEIQRTEQGDSAMYLCASSLEVDTQYFGPGTRLTVL.

The chain joins TRBV30 to TRBJ2-7; a weak D match, TRBD2 (6 bases). The CDR3 covers 12 residues. CDR1 and CDR2 from the germline V gene are GTSNPN and SVGIG (reference sequence). V shed 4 bases and J shed 6 bases, with 13 bases lying between them. The CDR3 spells CAWNDPGSEQYF. The CDR3 region has the DNA TGTGCCTGGAATGACCCCGGGAGCGAGCAGTACTTC.

CDR3 residues: CASSQGQGAVNEQFF. DNA for the CDR3: TGTGCCAGCAGCCAAGGACAGGGGGCGGTAAATGAGCAGTTCTTC. V and J are TRBV14 and TRBJ2-1, with 10 bases fitting TRBD1. The CDR3 runs to 15 residues. Germline V gene data show CDR1 as SGHDN and CDR2 as FVKESK. With 1 base clipped from V and 7 bases from J, the junction kept 4 bases outside the gene matches.

This sequence joins TRBV3-1 and TRBJ2-5; D not certain. The CDR3 contains 14 residues. In germline, CDR1 is LGHDT, CDR2 YNNKEL (reference sequence). V gave up 0 bases and J gave up 5 bases, with 10 bases separating them. CDR3 sequence (DNA): TGTGCCAGCAGCCAAGATCGGCGACCGGAGACCCAGTACTTC. Its translation is CASSQDRRPETQYF.

This clonotype occurred a few times. The chain uses TRBV5-1 and TRBJ1-1; no reliable D call. Germline CDR1 and CDR2: SGHRS and YFSETQ. The CDR3 covers 16 residues. V lost 0 bases and J 0 bases, leaving 12 bases between the germline ends. CDR3 nucleotide sequence: TGCGCCAGCAGCTTGGAGCCGGCCGTCTTGAACACTGAAGCTTTCTTT. The encoded protein is CASSLEPAVLNTEAFF.

The chain combines TRBV20-1 with TRBJ2-7; 8 nucleotides line up with TRBD2. With 1 base clipped from V and 3 bases from J, the junction kept 5 bases outside the gene matches. This CDR3 region has 14 residues. Germline V gene lookup returns CDR1 DFQATT and CDR2 SNEGSKA (reference sequence). The CDR3 spells CSARGLAGYYEQYF. The DNA for the CDR3 is TGCAGTGCTAGAGGGCTAGCGGGTTACTACGAGCAGTACTTC.

The V and J genes are TRBV28 and TRBJ1-1; D possibly corresponds to TRBD1 (5 bases). Trimming removed 5 bases from V and 8 bases from J, with 9 bases in between. The CDR3 totals 11 residues. CDR1 MDHEN and CDR2 SYDVKM come from the germline V gene. The CDR3 DNA sequence: TGTGCCAGCAGTCTCCGACAGGAAGCTTTCTTT. This translates into CASSLRQEAFF.

V is TRBV6-2 or TRBV6-3 and J is TRBJ2-7, with a tentative D call TRBD2 (6 bases). CDR3 length: 16 amino acids. The germline V gene encodes CDR1 MNHEY and CDR2 SVGEGT. Trimming removed 5 bases from V and 0 bases from J, with 17 bases in between. The CDR3 loop reads CASSRAGSPLSYEQYF. The CDR3 region has the DNA TGTGCCAGCAGTAGAGCCGGGAGTCCCCTCTCCTACGAGCAGTACTTC.

This clonotype appeared a few times. V gene TRBV15 combines with J gene TRBJ2-7, with 8 bases lining up with TRBD1. V lost 3 bases, J lost 4 bases, and 8 bases stayed unmatched. This CDR3 has 15 amino acids. CDR1 LNHNV and CDR2 YYDKDF come from the germline V gene (reference sequence). This CDR3 reads CATSSLGQGAYEQYF. The CDR3 nucleotides read TGTGCCACCAGCAGTCTGGGGCAGGGGGCTTACGAGCAGTACTTC.

This clonotype occurred a few times. The chain has TRBV29-1 and TRBJ2-3; D ambiguous. The germline V gene encodes CDR1 SQVTM and CDR2 ANQGSEA. V was clipped by 4 bases and J by 0 bases, with 11 bases between them. CDR3 length: 14 residues. The CDR3 here is CSVVAEASTDTQYF. The CDR3 DNA follows: TGCAGCGTTGTTGCGGAAGCTAGCACAGATACGCAGTATTTT.

In this sample, this clonotype turned up a few times. This rearrangement joins TRBV7-6 to TRBJ2-4, with TRBD2 matching 7 bases. V shed 3 bases and J 4 bases; nucleotides not matched to a gene: 6. CDR3 length: 15 residues. Germline V CDR1 and CDR2: SGHVS, FNYEAQ. The CDR3 region has the DNA TGTGCCAGCAGCTTGAATCCGGGACTAAAAAACATTCAGTACTTC. This sequence encodes CASSLNPGLKNIQYF.

This clonotype was recorded once. This chain uses TRBV12-3 or TRBV12-4 with TRBJ2-7, with TRBD2 identical over 7 bases. V dropped 6 bases and J dropped 4; count of bases not matched to a gene: 9. The CDR3 runs to 14 residues. This CDR3 is CASRSSGIYYEQYF. The CDR3 DNA is TGTGCCAGCAGATCGAGCGGGATTTATTACGAGCAGTACTTC.

This clonotype was picked up a small number of times. This rearrangement joins TRBV20-1 to TRBJ2-3; 11 positions match TRBD2. This CDR3 is built from 15 residues. The germline V gene encodes CDR1 DFQATT and CDR2 SNEGSKA (reference sequence). After removal of 7 bases from V and 4 bases from J, the junction contained 10 bases not matched to a gene. The CDR3 DNA reads as TGCAGTGTGGATTGGATGACTAGCGGGGCAGATACGCAGTATTTT. Its translation: CSVDWMTSGADTQYF.

DNA of the CDR3: TGTGCCAGCAGCGTATCCGATACAGGTCCCCCCTACGAGCAGTACTTC. This translates into CASSVSDTGPPYEQYF. This rearrangement joins TRBV9 to TRBJ2-7; D might be TRBD1 (5 bases). CDR1 SGDLS and CDR2 YYNGEE come from the germline V gene. The CDR3 sequence is 16 residues long. Trimming took 1 base from V and 2 from J, leaving 16 bases between them.

This clonotype has only a few counts. The chain is built from TRBV20-1 and TRBJ2-3; D may be TRBD1 (5 bases). Germline CDR1 reads DFQATT; CDR2 reads SNEGSKA (reference sequence). V was shortened by 2 bases and J by 1 base, with 13 bases between the two germline ends. The CDR3 runs 15 residues. Here the CDR3 DNA reads TGCAGTGCTAGACTCCCCTTAGGGGGCACAGATACGCAGTATTTT. Its translation is CSARLPLGGTDTQYF.

This clonotype was counted a single time. The J gene is TRBJ2-5, the V gene TRBV18; the D gene is possibly TRBD1 (5 bases). Trimming pared 1 base from V and 1 base from J, leaving 10 bases between. Germline lookup yields CDR1 KGHSH and CDR2 LQKENI. This CDR3 has 15 residues. CDR3 residues: CASSPLFRAQETQYF. CDR3 DNA sequence: TGTGCCAGCTCACCACTGTTCAGGGCCCAAGAGACCCAGTACTTC.

This clonotype was counted a few times. The genes are TRBV7-3 and TRBJ2-5; TRBD1 is a possible D gene (5 bases). V lost 2 bases to trimming and J lost 5 bases, with 9 bases between them. Germline CDR1 reads SGHTA; CDR2 reads FQGTGA. CDR3 size: 13 residues. CDR3 nucleotide sequence: TGTGCCAGCAGCTTAGACAGTAAGGAGACCCAGTACTTC. It is translated as CASSLDSKETQYF.

The gene calls are TRBV2 and TRBJ2-5; tentatively, D is TRBD2 (5 bases). The germline V gene encodes CDR1 SNHLY and CDR2 FYNNEI. V was pared by 0 bases and J by 1 base, with 21 bases between. This CDR3 is built from 19 residues. DNA for the CDR3: TGTGCCAGCAGTGAAGCGCTTCATGAGGGAACAGCACCCCAAGAGACCCAGTACTTC. It specifies CASSEALHEGTAPQETQYF.

This clonotype was recorded a few times. CDR3 residues: CASSLVPFGTGSGNTIYF. The DNA for the CDR3 is TGTGCCAGCAGCTTAGTTCCGTTCGGGACAGGCTCTGGAAACACCATATATTTT. V gene TRBV11-2 combines with J gene TRBJ1-3, with TRBD1 matching 8 bases. In germline, CDR1 is SGHAT, CDR2 FQNNGV. CDR3 size: 18 residues. After removal of 1 base from V and 0 bases from J, the junction contained 8 bases not matched to a gene.

This clonotype was picked up a small number of times. The chain has TRBV12-3 or TRBV12-4 and TRBJ2-5, with TRBD1 identical over 10 bases. There are 14 residues in the CDR3. J gave up 7 bases and V 2 bases, and 4 bases lay outside the gene matches. CDR3: CASSLFGQGVTQYF. As DNA, the CDR3 is TGTGCCAGCAGTTTATTTGGACAGGGGGTGACCCAGTACTTC.